The T cell receptor beta chain described here comes from a study of T cells in Graves' hyperthyroidism and ophthalmopathy. Patients affected by ophthalmopathy presented a Clinical Activity Score of at least 3, a NOSPECS grade of at least 4, and disease duration below 3 months. Uncontrolled infection, other autoimmune disease, pregnancy or lactation excluded patients. V gave up 6 bases and J gave up 5 bases; unmatched junction bases: 8. The CDR3 covers 14 residues. The germline V gene has CDR1 DFQATT and CDR2 SNEGSKA (reference sequence). This clonotype showed up many times. The CDR3 regions of TCR beta were amplified from RNA transcripts. An initial round of RT-PCR targeting the TCR CDR3 relied on the HTBI primer set. TCRdb passed the multiplex PCR reads through MiXCR, listing each CDR3 protein once. Among hundreds of thousands of distinct CDR3 sequences listed, about 15% were seen once.

This sequence was found in a woman between 18 and 29 years old with Graves' ophthalmopathy. This chain connects TRBV20-1 to TRBJ2-1, with 9 bases lining up with TRBD2. The sample taken for sequencing was blood. The CDR3 bases are TGCAGTGCCCTAGCGGGATTAGAGAACAATGAGCAGTTCTTC. Protein product: CSALAGLENNEQFF.